The rows below give T cell receptor beta chains drawn from one sample of a study of cytotoxic CD8 clonotypes in ibrutinib-treated CLL. Repertoires were generated with immunoSEQ multiplex PCR, while TCRdb's copy carries only in-frame clones and drops some. This table has some 140,000 clones, 91% appearing once. The specimen comprised PBMCs, sampled after 12 months of ibrutinib treatment. The receptors were sampled from a human donor with chronic lymphocytic leukemia. Both conserved end residues are part of each CDR3. The D gene is left open where the match is weak. Only part of the rows carry a size: once, few, many, or a class if the clone is expanded.

>TRBV5-1|.|TRBJ1-4|once
CASSLRGLNEKLFF
TGCGCCAGCAGCTTAAGGGGTCTTAATGAAAAACTGTTTTTT
>TRBV7-6|.|TRBJ2-7|.
CASTPGAGSYEQYF
TGTGCCAGCACCCCCGGAGCCGGTTCCTACGAGCAGTACTTC
>TRBV5-1|.|TRBJ2-5|.
CASRTEWDTSTQYF
TGCGCCAGCCGGACGGAATGGGACACCTCAACCCAGTACTTC
>TRBV28|.|TRBJ1-1|.
CASNPGTKNTEAFF
TGTGCCAGCAATCCCGGGACAAAGAACACTGAAGCTTTCTTT
>TRBV7-2|.|TRBJ1-2|.
CASSPQTSYGYTF
TGTGCCAGCAGCCCCCAGACAAGCTATGGCTACACCTTC
>TRBV29-1|TRBD1|TRBJ1-1|.
CSVDRQGLNTEAFF
TGCAGCGTCGATCGACAGGGACTGAACACTGAAGCTTTCTTT
>TRBV7-9|.|TRBJ1-1|.
CASSLGQVYTEAFF
TGTGCCAGCAGCTTAGGACAGGTTTACACTGAAGCTTTCTTT
>TRBV7-8|.|TRBJ1-1|.
CASRRGQYSEAFF
TGTGCCAGCAGGCGCGGACAGTACTCTGAAGCTTTCTTT
>TRBV18|.|TRBJ1-1|.
CASSPTVPRANTEAFF
TGTGCCAGCTCACCGACAGTCCCGAGGGCGAACACTGAAGCTTTCTTT
>TRBV28|.|TRBJ1-5|.
CASSYNGGRSQPQHF
TGTGCCAGCAGTTATAATGGGGGGCGCAGCCAGCCCCAGCATTTT
>TRBV18|TRBD1|TRBJ1-4|.
CASSFQGGAGNEKLFF
TGTGCCAGCTCATTTCAAGGGGGCGCGGGGAATGAAAAACTGTTTTTT
>TRBV19|TRBD1|TRBJ2-7|.
CASSLTISGTGTLYEQYF
TGTGCCAGTAGTTTAACAATATCCGGGACAGGGACCCTATACGAGCAGTACTTC
>TRBV18|.|TRBJ1-4|.
CASSPIEDEKLFF
TGTGCCAGCTCCCCCATAGAGGATGAAAAACTGTTTTTT
>TRBV13|.|TRBJ1-4|.
CASSPRATNEKLFF
TGTGCCAGCAGCCCCAGGGCAACTAATGAAAAACTGTTTTTT
>TRBV2|TRBD1|TRBJ2-7|.
CASRDPDRAYEQYF
TGTGCCAGCAGAGATCCCGACAGGGCCTACGAGCAGTACTTC
>TRBV7-8|.|TRBJ1-4|.
CASRGLEEKLFF
TGTGCCAGTAGGGGCCTTGAGGAAAAACTGTTTTTT
>TRBV6-6|.|TRBJ1-2|.
CASSSDSGIYGYTF
TGTGCCAGCAGTTCCGACAGCGGGATCTATGGCTACACCTTC
>TRBV9|TRBD1|TRBJ2-5|.
CASTPAGDSRETQYF
TGTGCCAGCACCCCCGCTGGGGACAGTCGGGAGACCCAGTACTTC
>TRBV29-1|.|TRBJ2-3|.
CSVEDPSRTLFTDTQYF
TGCAGCGTTGAAGACCCTTCTAGGACCCTTTTCACAGATACGCAGTATTTT
>TRBV27|.|TRBJ1-2|.
CASRSSRELRGYTF
TGTGCCAGCAGGAGCAGCCGGGAGCTCAGAGGCTACACCTTC
>TRBV28|.|TRBJ1-5|.
CASSFRRGNQPQHF
TGTGCCAGCAGTTTTAGAAGGGGCAATCAGCCCCAGCATTTT
>TRBV7-8|.|TRBJ2-2|.
CASSSRVLSNTGELFF
TGTGCCAGCAGCTCCCGGGTTCTTTCGAACACCGGGGAGCTGTTTTTT